This T cell receptor (beta chain) was captured in a study of metastatic and nonmetastatic thyroid tumors. As for the study in general: Comparative analysis of repertoires was undertaken across blood and tumor or nodule tissue obtained from malignant and benign thyroid patients. Notes on the study in general: It was reported that TCR beta diversity was significantly higher in malignant thyroid tumors than benign nodules, in blood and tumor.

Concerning this clone itself: Its antigen is currently unknown.

V shed 3 bases and J shed 4 bases, with 10 bases lying between them. Germline assignment: CDR1 MDHEN and CDR2 SYDVKM. The CDR3 has 14 residues. Patients had received no treatment of any kind before thyroid surgery. TCRdb reanalyzed the PCR reads with MiXCR. Among some 32,000 clones listed, around a fifth were seen once. The source is a female donor with papillary thyroid cancer or a benign thyroid nodule (not recorded which). Some clones in this sample may be carry-over from other donors' samples. The V call is TRBV28, the J call TRBJ2-1, with a possible D match to TRBD1 (6 bases). Material: blood. CDR3 nucleotide sequence: TGTGCCAGCAGTTTCCCGACAGGATACAATGAGCAGTTCTTC. Protein sequence: CASSFPTGYNEQFF.